This TCR beta chain was observed in a study of blood T cell repertoires in COVID-19. Germline values: CDR1 SGDLS, CDR2 YYNGEE. The V gene lost 0 bases and the J gene lost 3 bases, with 5 bases spanning the gap. This CDR3 has 13 amino acids. Per the original methods: Amplification from reference gene primers served as the basis for estimated nucleated cell counts. Assay used: immunoSEQ multiplex PCR; TCRdb lists only in-frame clones, some missing. From that table come the V and J calls and clone size; the DNA was used to work out D and trimming. The sample shows over 250,000 clones, almost 85% of them seen only once.

The sequenced sample consisted of peripheral blood. The rearrangement uses TRBV9 and TRBJ2-3; D is possibly TRBD1 (5 bases). The TCR sequence derives from a man aged 45-60 years with active or convalescent COVID-19. The CDR3 is CASSVAGTDTQYF. CDR3 in DNA: TGTGCCAGCAGCGTAGCAGGGACAGATACGCAGTATTTT.